The 5 T cell receptor beta chains below all came from one sample that was sequenced in a study of molecular identifiers for immune sequencing clone quantification. TCRdb analysed the PCR reads with MiXCR anew, one entry per CDR3 protein. The sample lists just under 650,000 distinct CDR3 sequences, 15% to 20% seen once, with roughly 0.83% in the top ten. Material for sequencing was naive CD8+ T cells from blood, with Jurkat cell RNA spiked in. Subset defined: FACS-sorted CD8+CD4-CCR7+CD45RA+ naive T cells. These receptors all stem from a human donor in good health. Some libraries in this study had Jurkat cell RNA spiked in.

The chain couples TRBV13 to TRBJ2-7; maybe TRBD1 (6 bases). V was clipped by 5 bases and J by 2 bases, with 16 bases between them. CDR1 and CDR2 from the germline V gene are PRHDT and FYEKMQ (reference sequence). The CDR3 consists of 15 residues. The CDR3 DNA is TGTGCCAGCAGCGCGGGTCTCGGACAGACCTACGAGCAGTACTTC. This codes for CASSAGLGQTYEQYF.

This clonotype was counted between two and nine times. The rearrangement uses TRBV4-3 and TRBJ2-7; 7 nucleotides match TRBD2. Trimming took 0 bases from V and 2 from J; bases not matched to a gene: 1. The germline gives CDR1 LGHNA, CDR2 YSLEER. The CDR3 totals 14 residues. The CDR3 nucleotides are TGCGCCAGCAGCCAAGATGGGACTACCTACGAGCAGTACTTC. Its protein product is CASSQDGTTYEQYF.

At least ten counts were recorded for this clonotype. The gene calls are TRBV6-2 or TRBV6-3 and TRBJ1-5, with 7 nucleotides matching TRBD1. Looked up from germline, CDR1 is MNHEY and CDR2 is SVGEGT. V gave up 6 bases and J gave up 0 bases; unmatched junction bases: 2. The CDR3 runs to 14 residues. This chain's CDR3 is CASSWTGSNQPQHF. The DNA for the CDR3 is TGTGCCAGCAGCTGGACAGGTAGCAATCAGCCCCAGCATTTT.

The chain carries TRBV12-3 or TRBV12-4 and TRBJ2-1, with 8 nucleotides matching TRBD2. The V and J ends lost 2 bases and 7 bases, in that order; junction bases with no gene match: 7. This CDR3 is 15 amino acids long. CDR3 protein: CASSLQAGVGNEQFF. The DNA for the CDR3 is TGTGCCAGCAGTTTACAAGCGGGAGTGGGAAATGAGCAGTTCTTC.

The sample holds many counts of this clonotype. CDR3 amino acids: CASSLGGTNQETQYF. CDR3 nucleotides: TGTGCCAGCAGTTTAGGCGGGACAAATCAAGAGACCCAGTACTTC. The gene calls are TRBV27 and TRBJ2-5; D is perhaps TRBD1 or TRBD2 (6 bases each). Germline-derived CDR1 and CDR2 are MNHEY and SMNVEV (reference sequence). V lost 2 bases and J 2 bases, leaving 12 bases between the germline ends. The CDR3 is 15 amino acids.